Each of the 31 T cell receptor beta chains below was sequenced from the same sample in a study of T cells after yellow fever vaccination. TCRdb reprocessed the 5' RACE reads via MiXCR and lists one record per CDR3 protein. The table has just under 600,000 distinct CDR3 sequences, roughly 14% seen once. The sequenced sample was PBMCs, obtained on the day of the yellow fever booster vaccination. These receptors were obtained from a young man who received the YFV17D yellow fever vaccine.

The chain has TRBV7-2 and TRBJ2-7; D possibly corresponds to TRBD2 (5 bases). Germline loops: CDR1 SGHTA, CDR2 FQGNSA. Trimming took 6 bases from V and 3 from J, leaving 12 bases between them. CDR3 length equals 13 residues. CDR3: CASRPGGHYEQYF. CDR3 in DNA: TGTGCCAGCAGACCGGGCGGGCACTACGAGCAGTACTTC.

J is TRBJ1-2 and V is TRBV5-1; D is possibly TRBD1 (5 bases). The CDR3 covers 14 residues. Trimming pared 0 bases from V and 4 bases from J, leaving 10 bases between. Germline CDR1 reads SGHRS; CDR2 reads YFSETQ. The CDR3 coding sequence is TGCGCCAGCAGCTTGGCCGACAGCAGCTATGGCTACACCTTC. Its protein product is CASSLADSSYGYTF. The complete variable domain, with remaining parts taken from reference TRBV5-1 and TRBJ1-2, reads KAGVTQTPRYLIKTRGQQVTLSCSPISGHRSVSWYQQTPGQGLQFLFEYFSETQRNKGNFPGRFSGRQFSNSRSEMNVSTLELGDSALYLCASSLADSSYGYTFGSGTRLTVV.

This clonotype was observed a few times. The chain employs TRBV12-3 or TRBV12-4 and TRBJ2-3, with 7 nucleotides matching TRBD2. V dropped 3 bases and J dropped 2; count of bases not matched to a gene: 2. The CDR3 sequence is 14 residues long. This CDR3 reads CASSLLAATDTQYF. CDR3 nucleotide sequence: TGTGCCAGCAGTTTGCTAGCGGCCACAGATACGCAGTATTTT.

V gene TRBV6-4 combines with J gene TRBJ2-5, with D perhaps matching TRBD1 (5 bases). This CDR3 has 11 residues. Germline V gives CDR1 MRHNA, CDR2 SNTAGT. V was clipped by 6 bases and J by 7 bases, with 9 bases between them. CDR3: CASRGRRTQYF. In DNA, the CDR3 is TGTGCCAGCAGGGGGCGCCGGACCCAGTACTTC.

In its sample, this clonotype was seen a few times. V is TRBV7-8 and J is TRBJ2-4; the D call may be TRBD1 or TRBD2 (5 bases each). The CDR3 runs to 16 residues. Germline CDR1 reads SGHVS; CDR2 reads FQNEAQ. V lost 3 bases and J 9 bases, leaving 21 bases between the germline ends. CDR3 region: CASSFDRTGPYGIQYF. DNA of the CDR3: TGTGCCAGCAGCTTTGACCGGACGGGGCCCTACGGCATTCAGTACTTC.

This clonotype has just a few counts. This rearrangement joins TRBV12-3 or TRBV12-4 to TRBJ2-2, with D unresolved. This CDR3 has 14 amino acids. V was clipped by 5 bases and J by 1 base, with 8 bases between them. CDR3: CASSPSMNTGELFF. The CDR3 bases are TGTGCCAGCAGTCCATCTATGAACACCGGGGAGCTGTTTTTT.

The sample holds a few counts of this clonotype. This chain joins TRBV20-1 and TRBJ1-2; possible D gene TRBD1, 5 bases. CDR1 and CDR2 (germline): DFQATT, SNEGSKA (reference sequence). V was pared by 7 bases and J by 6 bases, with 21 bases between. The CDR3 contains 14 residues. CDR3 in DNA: TGCAGTGTCCCGAGAGGTGACAGAGAGGATGGCTACACCTTC. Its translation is CSVPRGDREDGYTF.

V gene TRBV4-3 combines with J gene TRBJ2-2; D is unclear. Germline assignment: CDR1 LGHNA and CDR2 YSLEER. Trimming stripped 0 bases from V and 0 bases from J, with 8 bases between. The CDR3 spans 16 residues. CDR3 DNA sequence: TGCGCCAGCAGCCAAGATCTGTATTCGAACACCGGGGAGCTGTTTTTT. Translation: CASSQDLYSNTGELFF.

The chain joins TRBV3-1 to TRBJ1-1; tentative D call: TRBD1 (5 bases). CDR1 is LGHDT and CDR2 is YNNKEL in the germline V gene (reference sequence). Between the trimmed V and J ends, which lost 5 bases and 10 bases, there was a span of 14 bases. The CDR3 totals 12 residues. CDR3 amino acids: CASSWSGGGAFF. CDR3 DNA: TGTGCCAGCAGCTGGAGCGGGGGGGGAGCTTTCTTT.

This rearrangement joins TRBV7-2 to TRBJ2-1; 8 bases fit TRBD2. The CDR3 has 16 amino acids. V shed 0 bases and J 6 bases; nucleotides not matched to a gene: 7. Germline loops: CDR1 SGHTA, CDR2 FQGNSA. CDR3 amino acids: CASSLARGGRPNEQFF. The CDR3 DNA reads TGTGCCAGCAGCTTAGCGAGGGGCGGGAGGCCCAATGAGCAGTTCTTC.

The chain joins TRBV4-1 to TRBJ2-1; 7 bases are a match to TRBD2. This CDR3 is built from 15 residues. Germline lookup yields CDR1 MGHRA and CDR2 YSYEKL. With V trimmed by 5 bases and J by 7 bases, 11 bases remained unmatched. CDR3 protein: CASSAGGVGGNEQFF. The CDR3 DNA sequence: TGCGCCAGCAGCGCCGGTGGGGTGGGAGGGAATGAGCAGTTCTTC.

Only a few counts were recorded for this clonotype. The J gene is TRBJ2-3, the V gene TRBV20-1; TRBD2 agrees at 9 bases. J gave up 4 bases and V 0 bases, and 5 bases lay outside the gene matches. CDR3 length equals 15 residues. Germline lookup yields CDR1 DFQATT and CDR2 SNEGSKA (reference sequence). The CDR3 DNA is TGCAGTGCTAGAGATCGGCGCGGGGGGGCAGATACGCAGTATTTT. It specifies CSARDRRGGADTQYF.

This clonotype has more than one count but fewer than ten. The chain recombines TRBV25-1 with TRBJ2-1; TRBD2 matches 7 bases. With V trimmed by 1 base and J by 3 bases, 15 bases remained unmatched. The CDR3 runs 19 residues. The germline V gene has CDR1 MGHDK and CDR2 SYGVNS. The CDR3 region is CASSESLLTSVKNYNEQFF. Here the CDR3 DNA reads TGTGCCAGCAGTGAATCCCTCCTTACTAGCGTAAAGAACTACAATGAGCAGTTCTTC.

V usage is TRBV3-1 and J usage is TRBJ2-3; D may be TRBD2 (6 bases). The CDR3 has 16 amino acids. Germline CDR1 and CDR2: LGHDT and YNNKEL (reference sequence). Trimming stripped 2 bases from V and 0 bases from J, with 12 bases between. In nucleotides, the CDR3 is TGTGCCAGCAGCCAACCGACTAGGCGGAGCACAGATACGCAGTATTTT. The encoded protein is CASSQPTRRSTDTQYF.

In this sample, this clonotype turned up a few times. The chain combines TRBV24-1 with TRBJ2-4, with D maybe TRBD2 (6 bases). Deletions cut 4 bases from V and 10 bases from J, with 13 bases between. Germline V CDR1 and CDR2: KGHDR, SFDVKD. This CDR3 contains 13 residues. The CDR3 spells CATSEEGSGIQYF. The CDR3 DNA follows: TGTGCCACCAGTGAGGAGGGCTCAGGAATTCAGTACTTC.

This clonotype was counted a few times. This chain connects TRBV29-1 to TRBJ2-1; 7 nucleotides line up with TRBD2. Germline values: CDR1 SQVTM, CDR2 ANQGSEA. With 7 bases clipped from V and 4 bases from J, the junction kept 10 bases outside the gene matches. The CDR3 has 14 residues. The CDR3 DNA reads TGCAGCGGAAGGGGAGGGTTGCGGTACAATGAGCAGTTCTTC. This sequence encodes CSGRGGLRYNEQFF.

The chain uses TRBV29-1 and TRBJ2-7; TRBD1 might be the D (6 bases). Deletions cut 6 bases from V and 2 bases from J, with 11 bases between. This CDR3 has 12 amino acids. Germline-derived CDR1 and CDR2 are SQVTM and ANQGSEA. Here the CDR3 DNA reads TGCAGCGTCCCACAGGGACCCTACGAGCAGTACTTC. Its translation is CSVPQGPYEQYF.

CDR3 region: CASSLAGGTSYNEQFF. The CDR3 region has the DNA TGTGCCAGCAGCTTAGCTGGGGGGACCTCTTACAATGAGCAGTTCTTC. The chain recombines TRBV7-2 with TRBJ2-1, with D possibly matching TRBD2 (6 bases). Germline CDR1 SGHTA, CDR2 FQGNSA. Deletions cut 0 bases from V and 4 bases from J, with 13 bases between. The CDR3 length is 16 residues.

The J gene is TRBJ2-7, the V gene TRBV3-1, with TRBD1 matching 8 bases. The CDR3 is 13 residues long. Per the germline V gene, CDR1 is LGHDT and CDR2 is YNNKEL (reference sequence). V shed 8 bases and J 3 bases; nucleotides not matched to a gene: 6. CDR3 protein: CASGGQGYYEQYF. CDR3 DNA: TGTGCCAGCGGAGGACAGGGCTACTACGAGCAGTACTTC.

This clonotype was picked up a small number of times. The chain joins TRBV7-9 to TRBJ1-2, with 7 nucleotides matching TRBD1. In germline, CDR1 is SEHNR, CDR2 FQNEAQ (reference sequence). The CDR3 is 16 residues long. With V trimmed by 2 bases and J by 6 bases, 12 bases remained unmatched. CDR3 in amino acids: CASSLTPGQMLNGYTF. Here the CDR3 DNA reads TGTGCCAGCAGCTTAACTCCGGGACAGATGCTTAATGGCTACACCTTC.

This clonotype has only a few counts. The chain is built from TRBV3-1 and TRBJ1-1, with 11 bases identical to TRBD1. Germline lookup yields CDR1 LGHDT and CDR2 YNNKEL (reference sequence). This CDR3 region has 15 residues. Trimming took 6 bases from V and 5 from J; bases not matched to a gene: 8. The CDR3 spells CASRPRGTGGTEAFF. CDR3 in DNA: TGTGCCAGCAGACCTAGGGGGACAGGGGGAACTGAAGCTTTCTTT.

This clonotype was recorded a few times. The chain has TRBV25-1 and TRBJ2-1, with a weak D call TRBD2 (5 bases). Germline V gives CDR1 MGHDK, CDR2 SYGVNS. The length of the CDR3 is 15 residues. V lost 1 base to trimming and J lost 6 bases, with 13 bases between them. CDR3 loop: CASSESGVRANEQFF. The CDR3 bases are TGTGCCAGCAGTGAATCCGGGGTGCGTGCCAATGAGCAGTTCTTC.

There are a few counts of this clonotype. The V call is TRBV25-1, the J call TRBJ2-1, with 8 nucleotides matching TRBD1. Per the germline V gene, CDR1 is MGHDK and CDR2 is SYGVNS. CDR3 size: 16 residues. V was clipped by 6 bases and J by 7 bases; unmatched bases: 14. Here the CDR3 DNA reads TGTGCCAGCAGAGCCTACGGGACAGGTGGTATTAATGAGCAGTTCTTC. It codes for CASRAYGTGGINEQFF. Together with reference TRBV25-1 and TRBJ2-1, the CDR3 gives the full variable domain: EADIYQTPRYLVIGTGKKITLECSQTMGHDKMYWYQQDPGMELHLIHYSYGVNSTEKGDLSSESTVSRIRTEHFPLTLESARPSHTSQYLCASRAYGTGGINEQFFGPGTRLTVL.

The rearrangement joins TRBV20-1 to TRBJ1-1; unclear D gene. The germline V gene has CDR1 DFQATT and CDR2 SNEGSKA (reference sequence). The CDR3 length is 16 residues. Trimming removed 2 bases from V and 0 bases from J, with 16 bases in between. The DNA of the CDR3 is TGCAGTGCTAGATTTCGAAGCGTTAGAGTGAACACTGAAGCTTTCTTT. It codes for CSARFRSVRVNTEAFF.

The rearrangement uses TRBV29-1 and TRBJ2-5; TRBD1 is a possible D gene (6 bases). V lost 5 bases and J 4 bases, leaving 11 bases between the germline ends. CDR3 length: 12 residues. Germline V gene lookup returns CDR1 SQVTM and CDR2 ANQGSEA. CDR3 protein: CSVSRGSETQYF. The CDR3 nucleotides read TGCAGCGTTTCCAGGGGTTCAGAGACCCAGTACTTC.

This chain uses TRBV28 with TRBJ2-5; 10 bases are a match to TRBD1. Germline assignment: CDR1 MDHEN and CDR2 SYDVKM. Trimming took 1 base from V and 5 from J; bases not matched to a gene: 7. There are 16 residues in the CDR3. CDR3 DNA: TGTGCCAGCAGTTTATTCCTGACAGGGGGCGTCGAGACCCAGTACTTC. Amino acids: CASSLFLTGGVETQYF. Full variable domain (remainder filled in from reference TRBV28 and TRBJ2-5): DVKVTQSSRYLVKRTGEKVFLECVQDMDHENMFWYRQDPGLGLRLIYFSYDVKMKEKGDIPEGYSVSREKKERFSLILESASTNQTSMYLCASSLFLTGGVETQYFGPGTRLLVL.

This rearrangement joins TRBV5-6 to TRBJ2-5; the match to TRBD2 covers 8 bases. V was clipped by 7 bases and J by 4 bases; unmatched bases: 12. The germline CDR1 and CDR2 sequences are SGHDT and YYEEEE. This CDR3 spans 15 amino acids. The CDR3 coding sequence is TGTGCCAGCCTGGGGCGGGAGGTTACCGGAGAGACCCAGTACTTC. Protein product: CASLGREVTGETQYF.

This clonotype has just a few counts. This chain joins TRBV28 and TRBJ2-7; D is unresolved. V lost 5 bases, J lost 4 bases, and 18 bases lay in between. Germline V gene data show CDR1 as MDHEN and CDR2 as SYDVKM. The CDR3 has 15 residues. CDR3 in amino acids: CASSLVEASKYEQYF. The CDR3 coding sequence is TGTGCCAGCAGTCTTGTAGAGGCGAGTAAGTACGAGCAGTACTTC. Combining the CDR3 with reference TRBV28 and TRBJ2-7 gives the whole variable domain DVKVTQSSRYLVKRTGEKVFLECVQDMDHENMFWYRQDPGLGLRLIYFSYDVKMKEKGDIPEGYSVSREKKERFSLILESASTNQTSMYLCASSLVEASKYEQYFGPGTRLTVT.

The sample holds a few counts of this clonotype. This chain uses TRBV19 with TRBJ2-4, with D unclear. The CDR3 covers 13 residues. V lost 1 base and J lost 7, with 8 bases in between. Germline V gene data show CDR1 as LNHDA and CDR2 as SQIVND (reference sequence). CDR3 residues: CASSIGLWNIQYF. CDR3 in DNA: TGTGCCAGTAGTATAGGACTGTGGAACATTCAGTACTTC.

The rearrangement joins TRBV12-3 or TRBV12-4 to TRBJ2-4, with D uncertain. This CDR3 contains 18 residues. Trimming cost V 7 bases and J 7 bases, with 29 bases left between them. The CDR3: CASMDGQRFWKYANIQYF. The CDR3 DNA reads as TGTGCCAGCATGGACGGCCAGCGCTTCTGGAAGTATGCGAACATTCAGTACTTC.

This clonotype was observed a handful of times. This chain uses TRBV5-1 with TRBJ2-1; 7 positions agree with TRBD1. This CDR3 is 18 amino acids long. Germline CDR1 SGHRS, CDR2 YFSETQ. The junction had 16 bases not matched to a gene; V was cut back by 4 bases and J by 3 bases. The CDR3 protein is CASSVLRDSLVLYNEQFF. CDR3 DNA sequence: TGCGCCAGCAGCGTTCTACGGGACAGCCTCGTTCTCTACAATGAGCAGTTCTTC.